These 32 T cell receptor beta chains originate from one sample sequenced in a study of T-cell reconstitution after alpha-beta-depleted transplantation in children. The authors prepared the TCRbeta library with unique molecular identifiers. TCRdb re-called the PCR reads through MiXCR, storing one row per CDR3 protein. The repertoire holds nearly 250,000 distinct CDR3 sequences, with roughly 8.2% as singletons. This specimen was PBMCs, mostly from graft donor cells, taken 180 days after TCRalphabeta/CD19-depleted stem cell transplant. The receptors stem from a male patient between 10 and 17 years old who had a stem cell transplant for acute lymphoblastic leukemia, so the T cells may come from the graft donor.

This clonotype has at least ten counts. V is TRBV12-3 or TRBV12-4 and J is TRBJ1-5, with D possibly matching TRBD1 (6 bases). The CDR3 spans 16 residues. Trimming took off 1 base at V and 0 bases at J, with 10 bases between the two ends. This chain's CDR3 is CASSLVGAGSNQPQHF. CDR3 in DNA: TGTGCCAGCAGTTTAGTGGGGGCTGGTAGCAATCAGCCCCAGCATTTT.

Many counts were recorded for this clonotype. CDR3 sequence (DNA): TGTGCCAGCTCACCCCAGAGTGGTGAGCAGTACTTC. Amino acids: CASSPQSGEQYF. V is TRBV18 and J is TRBJ2-7; D not certain. V shed 3 bases and J shed 7 bases, with 10 bases lying between them. Germline CDR1 and CDR2: KGHSH and LQKENI. The CDR3 has 12 residues.

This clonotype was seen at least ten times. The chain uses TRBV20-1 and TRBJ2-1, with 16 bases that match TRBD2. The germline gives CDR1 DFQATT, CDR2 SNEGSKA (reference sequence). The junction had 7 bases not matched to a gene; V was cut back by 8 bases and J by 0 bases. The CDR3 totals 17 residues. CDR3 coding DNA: TGCAGTACCGAGGGACTAGCGGGGGGGAGCTCCTACAATGAGCAGTTCTTC. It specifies CSTEGLAGGSSYNEQFF.

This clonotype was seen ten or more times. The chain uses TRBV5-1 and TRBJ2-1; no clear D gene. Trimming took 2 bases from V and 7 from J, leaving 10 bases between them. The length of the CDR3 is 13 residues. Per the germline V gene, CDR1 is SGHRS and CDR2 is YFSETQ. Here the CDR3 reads CASSFLDENEQFF. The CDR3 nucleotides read TGCGCCAGCAGCTTCCTAGATGAAAATGAGCAGTTCTTC.

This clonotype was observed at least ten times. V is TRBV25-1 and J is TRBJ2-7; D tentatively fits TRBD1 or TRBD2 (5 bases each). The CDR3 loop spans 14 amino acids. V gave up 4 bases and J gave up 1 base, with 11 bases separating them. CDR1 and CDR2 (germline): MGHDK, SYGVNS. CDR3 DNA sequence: TGTGCCAGCAGTGTAGGGGACGGATCCTACGAGCAGTACTTC. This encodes CASSVGDGSYEQYF.

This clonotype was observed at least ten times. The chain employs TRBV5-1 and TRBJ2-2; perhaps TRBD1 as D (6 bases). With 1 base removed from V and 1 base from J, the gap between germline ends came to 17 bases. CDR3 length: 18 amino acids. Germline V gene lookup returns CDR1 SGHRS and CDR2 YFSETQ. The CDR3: CASSLTGPLNLNTGELFF. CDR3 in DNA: TGCGCCAGCAGCTTGACAGGGCCCCTTAACCTGAACACCGGGGAGCTGTTTTTT.

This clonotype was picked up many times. CDR3 region: CAISESGTGHPNYGYTF. CDR3 nucleotide sequence: TGTGCCATCAGTGAATCAGGGACAGGGCATCCTAACTATGGCTACACCTTC. This chain connects TRBV10-3 to TRBJ1-2; 9 bases fit TRBD1. V shed 3 bases and J 0 bases; nucleotides not matched to a gene: 8. The germline gives CDR1 ENHRY, CDR2 SYGVKD. CDR3 length: 17 residues.

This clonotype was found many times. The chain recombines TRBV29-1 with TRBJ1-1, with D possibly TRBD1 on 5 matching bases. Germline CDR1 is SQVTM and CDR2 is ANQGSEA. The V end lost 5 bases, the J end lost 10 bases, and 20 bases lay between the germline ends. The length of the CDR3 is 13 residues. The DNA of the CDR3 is TGCAGCGTTCGCCGAGGCGGGGGTCGGAGAGCTTTCTTT. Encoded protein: CSVRRGGGRRAFF.

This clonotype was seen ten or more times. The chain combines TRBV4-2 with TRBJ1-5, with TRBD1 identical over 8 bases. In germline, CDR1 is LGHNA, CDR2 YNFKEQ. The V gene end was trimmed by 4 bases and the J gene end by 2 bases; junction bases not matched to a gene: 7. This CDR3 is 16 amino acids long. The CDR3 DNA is TGTGCCAGCAGCCCCCGGACAGGGTCGGGCAATCAGCCCCAGCATTTT. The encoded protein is CASSPRTGSGNQPQHF.

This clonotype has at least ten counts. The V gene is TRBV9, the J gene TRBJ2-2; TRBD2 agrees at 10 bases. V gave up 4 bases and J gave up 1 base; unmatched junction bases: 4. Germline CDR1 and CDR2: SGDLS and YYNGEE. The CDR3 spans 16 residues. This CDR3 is CASSFLAGVNTGELFF. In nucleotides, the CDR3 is TGTGCCAGCAGCTTCCTAGCGGGGGTGAACACCGGGGAGCTGTTTTTT.

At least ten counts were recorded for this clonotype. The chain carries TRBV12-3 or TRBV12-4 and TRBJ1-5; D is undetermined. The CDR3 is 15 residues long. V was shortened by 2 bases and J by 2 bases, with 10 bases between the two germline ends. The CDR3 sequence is CASSLTSAGNQPQHF. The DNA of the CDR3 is TGTGCCAGCAGTTTAACATCCGCCGGCAATCAGCCCCAGCATTTT.

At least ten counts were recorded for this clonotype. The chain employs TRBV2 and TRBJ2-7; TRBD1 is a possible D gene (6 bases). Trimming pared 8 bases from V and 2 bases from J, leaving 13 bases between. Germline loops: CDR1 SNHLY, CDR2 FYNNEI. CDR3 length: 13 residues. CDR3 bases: TGTGCCAGCGGAGAAACAGGGACCTACGAGCAGTACTTC. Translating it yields CASGETGTYEQYF.

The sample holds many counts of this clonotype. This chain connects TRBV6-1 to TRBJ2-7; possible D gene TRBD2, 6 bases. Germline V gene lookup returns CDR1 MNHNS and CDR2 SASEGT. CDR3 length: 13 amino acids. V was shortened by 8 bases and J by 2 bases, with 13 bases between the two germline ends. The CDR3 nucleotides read TGTGCCAGCTGCCGCGGGGTTGCCTACGAGCAGTACTTC. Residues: CASCRGVAYEQYF.

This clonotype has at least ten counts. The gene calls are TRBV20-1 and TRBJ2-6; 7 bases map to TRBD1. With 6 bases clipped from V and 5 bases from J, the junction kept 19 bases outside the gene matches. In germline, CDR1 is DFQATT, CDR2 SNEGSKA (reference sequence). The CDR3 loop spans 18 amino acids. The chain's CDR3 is CSASSDRPSSEWANVLTF. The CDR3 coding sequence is TGCAGTGCAAGTTCGGACAGGCCCTCATCCGAGTGGGCCAACGTCCTGACTTTC.

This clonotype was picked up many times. The CDR3 DNA is TGTGCCAGCAGTCCCGAAGCGGGGGGGTCTTATACGCAGTATTTT. It codes for CASSPEAGGSYTQYF. The gene calls are TRBV6-1 and TRBJ2-3, with 10 bases lining up with TRBD2. The V and J ends lost 5 bases and 7 bases, in that order; junction bases with no gene match: 9. The CDR3 has 15 amino acids. Germline CDR1 and CDR2: MNHNS and SASEGT.

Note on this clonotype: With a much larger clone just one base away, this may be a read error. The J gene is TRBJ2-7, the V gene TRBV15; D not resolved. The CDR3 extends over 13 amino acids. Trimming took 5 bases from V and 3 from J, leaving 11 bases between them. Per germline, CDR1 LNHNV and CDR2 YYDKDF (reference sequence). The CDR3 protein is CATSWAIGYEQYF. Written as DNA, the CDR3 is TGTGCCACCAGCTGGGCGATAGGCTACGAGCAGTACTTC.

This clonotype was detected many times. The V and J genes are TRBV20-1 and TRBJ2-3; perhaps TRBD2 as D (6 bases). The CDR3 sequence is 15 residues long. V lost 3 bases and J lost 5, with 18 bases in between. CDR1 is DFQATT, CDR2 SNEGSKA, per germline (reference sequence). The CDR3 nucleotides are TGCAGTGCTAGTCAATTAGGGCGGGATGGAGATACGCAGTATTTT. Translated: CSASQLGRDGDTQYF.

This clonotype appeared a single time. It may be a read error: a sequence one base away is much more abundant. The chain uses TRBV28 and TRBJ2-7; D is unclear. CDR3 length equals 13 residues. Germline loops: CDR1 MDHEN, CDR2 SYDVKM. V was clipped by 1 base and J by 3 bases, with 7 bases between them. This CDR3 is CASSLSYIYEQYF. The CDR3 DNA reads TGTGCCAGCAGTTTATCGTACATCTACGAGCAGTACTTC.

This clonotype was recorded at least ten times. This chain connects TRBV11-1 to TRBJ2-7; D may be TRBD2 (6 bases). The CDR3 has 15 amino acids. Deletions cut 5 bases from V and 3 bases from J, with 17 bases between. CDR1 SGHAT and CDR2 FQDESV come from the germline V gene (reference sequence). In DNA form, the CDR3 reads TGTGCCAGCAGCCCCCGGCGGGACGGTTACTACGAGCAGTACTTC. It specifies CASSPRRDGYYEQYF.

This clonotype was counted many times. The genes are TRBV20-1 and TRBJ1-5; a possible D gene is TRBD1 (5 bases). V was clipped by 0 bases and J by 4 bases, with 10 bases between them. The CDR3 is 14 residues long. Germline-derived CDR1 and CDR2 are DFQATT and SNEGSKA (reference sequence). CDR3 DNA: TGCAGTGCTAGAGATGGGGGGGGAAATCAGCCCCAGCATTTT. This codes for CSARDGGGNQPQHF.

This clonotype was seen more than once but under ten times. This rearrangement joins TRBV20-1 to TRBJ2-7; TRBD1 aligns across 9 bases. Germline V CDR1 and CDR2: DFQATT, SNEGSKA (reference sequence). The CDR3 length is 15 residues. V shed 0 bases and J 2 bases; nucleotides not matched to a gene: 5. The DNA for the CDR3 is TGCAGTGCTAGAGATGGGACAGGGACGACCTACGAGCAGTACTTC. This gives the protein CSARDGTGTTYEQYF.

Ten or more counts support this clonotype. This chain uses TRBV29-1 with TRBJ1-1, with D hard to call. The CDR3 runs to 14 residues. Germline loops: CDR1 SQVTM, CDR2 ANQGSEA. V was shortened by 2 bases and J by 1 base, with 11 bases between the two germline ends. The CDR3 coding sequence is TGCAGCGTTGAACTGGGCCACGGGAACACTGAAGCTTTCTTT. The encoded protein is CSVELGHGNTEAFF.

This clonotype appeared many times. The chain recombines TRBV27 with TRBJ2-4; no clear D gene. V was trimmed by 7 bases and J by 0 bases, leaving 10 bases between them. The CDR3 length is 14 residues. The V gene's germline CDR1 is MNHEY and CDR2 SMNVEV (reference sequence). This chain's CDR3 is CASTRHLAKNIQYF. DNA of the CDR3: TGTGCCAGCACCCGACACTTAGCCAAAAACATTCAGTACTTC.

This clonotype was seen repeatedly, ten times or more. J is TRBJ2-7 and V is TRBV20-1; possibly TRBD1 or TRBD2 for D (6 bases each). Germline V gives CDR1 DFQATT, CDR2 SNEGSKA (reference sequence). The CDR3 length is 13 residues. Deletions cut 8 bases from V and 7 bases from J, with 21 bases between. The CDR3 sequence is CSPQRGDSREQYF. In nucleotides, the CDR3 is TGCAGTCCTCAAAGGGGGGACTCTAGAGAGCAGTACTTC.

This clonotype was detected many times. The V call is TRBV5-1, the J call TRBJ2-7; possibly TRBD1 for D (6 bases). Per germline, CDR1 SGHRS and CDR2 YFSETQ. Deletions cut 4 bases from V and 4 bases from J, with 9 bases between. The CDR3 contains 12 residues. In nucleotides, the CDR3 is TGCGCCAGCAGCACTGACAGGTACGAGCAGTACTTC. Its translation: CASSTDRYEQYF.

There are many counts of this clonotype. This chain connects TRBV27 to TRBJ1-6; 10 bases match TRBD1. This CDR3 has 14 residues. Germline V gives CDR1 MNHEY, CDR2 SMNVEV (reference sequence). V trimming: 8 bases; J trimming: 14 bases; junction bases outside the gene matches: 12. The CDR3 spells CASGRTGGLRALHF. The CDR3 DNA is TGTGCCAGCGGCCGGACAGGGGGGCTTAGGGCCCTCCACTTT.

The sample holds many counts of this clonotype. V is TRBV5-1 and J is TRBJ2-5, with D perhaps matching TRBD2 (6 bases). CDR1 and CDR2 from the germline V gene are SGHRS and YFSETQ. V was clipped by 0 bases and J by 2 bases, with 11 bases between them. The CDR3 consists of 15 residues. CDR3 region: CASSLADYEQETQYF. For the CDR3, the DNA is TGCGCCAGCAGCTTGGCGGACTACGAACAAGAGACCCAGTACTTC.

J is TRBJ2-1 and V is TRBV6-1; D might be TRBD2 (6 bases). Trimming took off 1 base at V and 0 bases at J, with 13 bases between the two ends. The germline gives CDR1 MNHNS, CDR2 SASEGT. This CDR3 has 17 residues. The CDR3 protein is CASSEVRLVSSYNEQFF. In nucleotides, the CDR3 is TGTGCCAGCAGTGAAGTCCGACTAGTTAGCTCCTACAATGAGCAGTTCTTC.

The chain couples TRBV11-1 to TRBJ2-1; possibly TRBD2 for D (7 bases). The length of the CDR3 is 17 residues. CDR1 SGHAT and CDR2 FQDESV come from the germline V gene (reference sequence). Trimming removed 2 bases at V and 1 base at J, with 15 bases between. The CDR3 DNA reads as TGTGCCAGCAGCTTAAGGGGGGGGAGCAGATCCTACAATGAGCAGTTCTTC. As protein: CASSLRGGSRSYNEQFF. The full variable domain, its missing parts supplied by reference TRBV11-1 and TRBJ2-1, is EAEVAQSPRYKITEKSQAVAFWCDPISGHATLYWYRQILGQGPELLVQFQDESVVDDSQLPKDRFSAERLKGVDSTLKIQPAELGDSAMYLCASSLRGGSRSYNEQFFGPGTRLTVL.

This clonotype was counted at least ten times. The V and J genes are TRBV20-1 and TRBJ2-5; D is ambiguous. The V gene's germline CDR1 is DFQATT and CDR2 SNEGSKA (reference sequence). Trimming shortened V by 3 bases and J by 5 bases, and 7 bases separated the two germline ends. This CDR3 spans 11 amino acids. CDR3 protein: CSASPGETQYF. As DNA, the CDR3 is TGCAGTGCTAGTCCCGGGGAGACCCAGTACTTC.

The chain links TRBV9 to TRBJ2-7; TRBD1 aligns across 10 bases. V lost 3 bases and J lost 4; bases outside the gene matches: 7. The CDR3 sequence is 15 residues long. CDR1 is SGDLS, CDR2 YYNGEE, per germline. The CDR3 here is CASSASGTGDYEQYF. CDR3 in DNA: TGTGCCAGCAGCGCTTCCGGGACAGGGGATTACGAGCAGTACTTC. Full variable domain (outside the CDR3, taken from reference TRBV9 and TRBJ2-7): DSGVTQTPKHLITATGQRVTLRCSPRSGDLSVYWYQQSLDQGLQFLIQYYNGEERAKGNILERFSAQQFPDLHSELNLSSLELGDSALYFCASSASGTGDYEQYFGPGTRLTVT.

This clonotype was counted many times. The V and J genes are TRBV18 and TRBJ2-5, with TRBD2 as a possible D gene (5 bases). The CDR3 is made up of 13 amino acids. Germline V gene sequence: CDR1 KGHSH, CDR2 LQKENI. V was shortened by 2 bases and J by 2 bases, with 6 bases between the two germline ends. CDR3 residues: CASSPGRQETQYF. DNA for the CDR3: TGTGCCAGCTCACCAGGGAGACAAGAGACCCAGTACTTC.